One and the same sample provided the 19 T cell receptor beta chains below, sequenced in a study of blood T cell repertoires in COVID-19. TCRdb's copy holds only in-frame clones and misses some; the assay was immunoSEQ multiplex PCR. The sample contains 250,000 to 350,000 clones, 86% of which appear only once. Sequenced material: peripheral blood. The source is a woman between 50 and 59 years old with acute or convalescent COVID-19.

V gene TRBV27 combines with J gene TRBJ2-7, with D possibly being TRBD2 (5 bases). V lost 5 bases, J lost 0 bases, and 8 bases lay in between. This CDR3 spans 13 amino acids. Germline assignment: CDR1 MNHEY and CDR2 SMNVEV (reference sequence). CDR3 nucleotide sequence: TGTGCCAGCAGTAGGAGGAGCTCCTACGAGCAGTACTTC. This encodes CASSRRSSYEQYF.

The table lists this clone with a count of one. Here the CDR3 reads CASSVPSTLNYGYTF. In nucleotides, the CDR3 is TGTGCCAGCAGCGTACCTTCTACGCTTAACTATGGCTACACCTTC. The V and J genes are TRBV28 and TRBJ1-2, with D uncertain. V gave up 6 bases and J gave up 1 base, with 15 bases separating them. Germline V gene sequence: CDR1 MDHEN, CDR2 SYDVKM. The CDR3 loop spans 15 amino acids.

The chain uses TRBV5-1 and TRBJ1-2; TRBD1 agrees at 8 bases. Germline V gives CDR1 SGHRS, CDR2 YFSETQ. V trimming: 0 bases; J trimming: 6 bases; junction bases outside the gene matches: 4. This CDR3 is 14 amino acids long. Written as DNA, the CDR3 is TGCGCCAGCAGCTTGGAACAGGGGGTGGATGGCTACACCTTC. As protein: CASSLEQGVDGYTF.

As DNA, the CDR3 is TGCGCCAGCAGCTTGGACTTTAGCGGGAGTCTCACCGGGGAGCTGTTTTTT. Amino acids: CASSLDFSGSLTGELFF. The chain carries TRBV5-1 and TRBJ2-2; 9 positions match TRBD2. Germline V CDR1 and CDR2: SGHRS, YFSETQ. The CDR3 extends over 17 amino acids. Trimming removed 0 bases from V and 4 bases from J; junction bases left unmatched: 7.

This chain uses TRBV16 with TRBJ2-5; TRBD1 agrees at 7 bases. The V gene's germline CDR1 is KGHSY and CDR2 FQNENV. This CDR3 comprises 18 residues. The V gene end was trimmed by 1 base and the J gene end by 2 bases; junction bases not matched to a gene: 13. This CDR3 is CASSQFRRTGPTQETQYF. The CDR3 coding sequence is TGTGCCAGCAGCCAATTTCGTCGGACAGGCCCGACACAAGAGACCCAGTACTTC.

This clone has a handful of counts. The rearrangement uses TRBV6-5 and TRBJ2-7; the match to TRBD1 covers 9 bases. J lost 6 bases, V lost 7 bases, and 7 bases had no gene match. Germline CDR1 is MNHEY and CDR2 is SVGAGI. The CDR3 has 13 residues. The CDR3: CASTWTGVSEQYF. CDR3 coding DNA: TGTGCCAGCACCTGGACAGGGGTCAGCGAGCAGTACTTC.

This sequence joins TRBV6-6 and TRBJ1-1, with D maybe TRBD1 (6 bases). CDR3 length: 14 amino acids. Looked up from germline, CDR1 is MNHNY and CDR2 is SVGAGI (reference sequence). Trimming stripped 7 bases from V and 4 bases from J, with 16 bases between. CDR3 nucleotide sequence: TGTGCCAGCAACCGGGACACCCTTCTCACTGAAGCTTTCTTT. Its translation is CASNRDTLLTEAFF.

This clone was detected only a few times. V and J are TRBV5-4 and TRBJ2-7; 7 bases align to TRBD2. In germline, CDR1 is SGHNT, CDR2 YYREEE (reference sequence). J lost 3 bases, V lost 6 bases, and 12 bases had no gene match. The CDR3 spans 15 residues. The DNA for the CDR3 is TGTGCCAGCAAGTCTGCGGGGGAAACCCACTACGAGCAGTACTTC. Encoded protein: CASKSAGETHYEQYF.

The genes are TRBV28 and TRBJ2-7, with D tentatively TRBD2 (6 bases). Trimming shortened V by 4 bases and J by 5 bases, and 21 bases separated the two germline ends. The CDR3 runs to 16 residues. The germline CDR1 and CDR2 sequences are MDHEN and SYDVKM. The CDR3 sequence: CASSSRWDSRRDEQYF. CDR3 DNA sequence: TGTGCCAGCAGTTCTCGCTGGGACTCCCGAAGAGACGAGCAGTACTTC. The entire variable domain, with the rest obtained from reference TRBV28 and TRBJ2-7, is as follows: DVKVTQSSRYLVKRTGEKVFLECVQDMDHENMFWYRQDPGLGLRLIYFSYDVKMKEKGDIPEGYSVSREKKERFSLILESASTNQTSMYLCASSSRWDSRRDEQYFGPGTRLTVT.

The chain couples TRBV27 to TRBJ1-4; the D is unclear. This CDR3 contains 14 residues. The V gene's germline CDR1 is MNHEY and CDR2 SMNVEV (reference sequence). V gave up 6 bases and J gave up 4 bases, with 12 bases separating them. CDR3 amino acids: CASSPRRDNEKLFF. The CDR3, as DNA: TGTGCCAGCAGCCCCAGACGGGATAATGAAAAACTGTTTTTT.

The chain combines TRBV5-1 with TRBJ2-7, with 8 bases lining up with TRBD1. The CDR3 length is 14 residues. The germline V gene has CDR1 SGHRS and CDR2 YFSETQ. With 0 bases clipped from V and 2 bases from J, the junction kept 1 base outside the gene matches. CDR3 nucleotide sequence: TGCGCCAGCAGCTTGGGGACAGGGCCCTACGAGCAGTACTTC. It encodes CASSLGTGPYEQYF.

In its sample, this clone was seen a few times. The rearrangement links TRBV24-1 to TRBJ2-1; D perhaps matches TRBD1 (5 bases). Deletions cut 6 bases from V and 0 bases from J, with 14 bases between. The CDR3 loop spans 16 amino acids. Germline V gene data show CDR1 as KGHDR and CDR2 as SFDVKD. CDR3 coding DNA: TGTGCCACCAGTCACCGTGGTGGGGCCTCCTACAATGAGCAGTTCTTC. The encoded protein is CATSHRGGASYNEQFF.

The chain carries TRBV30 and TRBJ2-1; maybe TRBD2 (6 bases). The CDR3 runs 15 residues. Trimming cost V 0 bases and J 8 bases, with 17 bases left between them. CDR1 is GTSNPN and CDR2 is SVGIG in the germline V gene (reference sequence). The CDR3 nucleotides read TGTGCCTGGAGTGTACTTTTCTTGGGAGGCGATGAGCAGTTCTTC. This codes for CAWSVLFLGGDEQFF.

The chain uses TRBV19 and TRBJ2-5; maybe TRBD1 (6 bases). The CDR3 covers 13 residues. Germline V lookup: CDR1 LNHDA, CDR2 SQIVND (reference sequence). V lost 8 bases to trimming and J lost 5 bases, with 15 bases between them. CDR3 loop: CASAGAGFETQYF. In nucleotides, the CDR3 is TGTGCCAGTGCAGGGGCGGGTTTCGAGACCCAGTACTTC.

CDR3 amino acids: CASSVATGYEQYF. CDR3 coding DNA: TGTGCCAGCAGCGTAGCTACTGGTTACGAGCAGTACTTC. The genes are TRBV9 and TRBJ2-7, with no clear D. Between the trimmed V and J ends, which lost 0 bases and 4 bases, there was a span of 8 bases. The germline V gene has CDR1 SGDLS and CDR2 YYNGEE. The CDR3 runs to 13 residues.

This rearrangement joins TRBV6-5 to TRBJ2-7; perhaps TRBD1 as D (5 bases). The CDR3 totals 11 residues. Germline assignment: CDR1 MNHEY and CDR2 SVGAGI. The V end lost 2 bases, the J end lost 7 bases, and 6 bases lay between the germline ends. The CDR3, as DNA: TGTGCCAGCAGTTACCAGGGAGAGCAGTACTTC. Its protein is CASSYQGEQYF.

The J gene is TRBJ1-5, the V gene TRBV30; D may be TRBD1 (5 bases). Trimming took off 1 base at V and 3 bases at J, with 7 bases between the two ends. Germline V gene lookup returns CDR1 GTSNPN and CDR2 SVGIG (reference sequence). This CDR3 is built from 13 residues. The CDR3 DNA reads TGTGCCTGGAGTGGGGGACTCAATCAGCCCCAGCATTTT. This codes for CAWSGGLNQPQHF.

The rearrangement joins TRBV5-6 to TRBJ2-5; a possible D gene is TRBD2 (6 bases). The V end was cut by 0 bases, the J end by 3 bases, with 21 bases between. Looked up from germline, CDR1 is SGHDT and CDR2 is YYEEEE. This CDR3 is 18 amino acids long. CDR3 DNA: TGTGCCAGCAGCTTGGTTCTAGCGAGAGACCGGACTAAAGAGACCCAGTACTTC. The encoded protein is CASSLVLARDRTKETQYF.

J is TRBJ2-7 and V is TRBV6-6; 8 bases line up with TRBD1. After removal of 7 bases from V and 3 bases from J, the junction contained 5 bases not matched to a gene. Germline-derived CDR1 and CDR2 are MNHNY and SVGAGI (reference sequence). The CDR3 length is 13 residues. The DNA of the CDR3 is TGTGCCAGCATGCGGACAGGGATCTACGAGCAGTACTTC. It codes for CASMRTGIYEQYF.